The next 5 T cell receptor beta chains were all read from a single sample in a study of T cells in Graves' hyperthyroidism and ophthalmopathy. Authors of the study amplified TCR beta CDR3 regions from RNA transcripts. The TCR CDR3 first-round RT-PCR relied on the HTBI primer set. TCRdb re-called the multiplex PCR reads with MiXCR, one entry per CDR3 protein. The data show roughly 800,000 distinct CDR3 sequences, with around 38% seen just once and over 8% held by the top ten. The sequencing input was blood. These TCRs come from a man aged 18 to 30 with Graves' hyperthyroidism.

The count of this clonotype is one. One end of the junction is discordant with germline, which a read error may explain. V is TRBV7-8 and J is TRBJ2-5, with D perhaps given as TRBD1 or TRBD2 (5 bases each). Germline-derived CDR1 and CDR2 are SGHVS and FQNEAQ. The CDR3 has 15 amino acids. The CDR3 DNA reads as TGCGCCAGCAGCCAAGGAACGGGGCGCAGAGAGACCCAGTACTTC. The encoded protein is CASSQGTGRRETQYF.

This clonotype was recorded many times. The chain joins TRBV7-6 to TRBJ1-5; the D is unclear. This CDR3 has 15 amino acids. Germline CDR1 is SGHVS and CDR2 is FNYEAQ. With 2 bases removed from V and 7 bases from J, the gap between germline ends came to 15 bases. The DNA for the CDR3 is TGTGCCAGCAGCTTAAGGCCTGGGGATAGCCAGCCCCAGCATTTT. Translation: CASSLRPGDSQPQHF. The complete variable domain, with remaining parts taken from reference TRBV7-6 and TRBJ1-5, reads GAGVSQSPRYKVTKRGQDVALRCDPISGHVSLYWYRQALGQGPEFLTYFNYEAQQDKSGLPNDRFSAERPEGSISTLTIQRTEQRDSAMYRCASSLRPGDSQPQHFGDGTRLSIL.

This clonotype was recorded at least ten times. The V call is TRBV25-1, the J call TRBJ1-4; maybe TRBD1 (5 bases). The CDR3 loop spans 13 amino acids. V lost 2 bases and J 7 bases, leaving 8 bases between the germline ends. The germline gives CDR1 MGHDK, CDR2 SYGVNS. The CDR3 DNA reads as TGTGCCAGCAGTGAAGTAACAGGTGAAAAACTGTTTTTT. It codes for CASSEVTGEKLFF.

The genes are TRBV29-1 and TRBJ1-1, with D maybe TRBD1 (6 bases). CDR3 length equals 11 residues. V lost 7 bases to trimming and J lost 8 bases, with 14 bases between them. Germline CDR1 is SQVTM and CDR2 is ANQGSEA. The DNA of the CDR3 is TGCAGCGCCACAGGGAAGTTCGAAGCTTTCTTT. It yields the protein CSATGKFEAFF.

With regard to this clonotype: One junction end disagrees with the germline gene, perhaps due to a read error. This chain joins TRBV2 and TRBJ2-7; a possible D gene is TRBD1 (5 bases). CDR1 SNHLY and CDR2 FYNNEI come from the germline V gene. This CDR3 spans 18 amino acids. CDR3 nucleotides: TGTGCCAGCAGTTTTAGGGGCCGATTGCGAGGATCCTCCCACGAGCAGTACTTC. Translation gives CASSFRGRLRGSSHEQYF.